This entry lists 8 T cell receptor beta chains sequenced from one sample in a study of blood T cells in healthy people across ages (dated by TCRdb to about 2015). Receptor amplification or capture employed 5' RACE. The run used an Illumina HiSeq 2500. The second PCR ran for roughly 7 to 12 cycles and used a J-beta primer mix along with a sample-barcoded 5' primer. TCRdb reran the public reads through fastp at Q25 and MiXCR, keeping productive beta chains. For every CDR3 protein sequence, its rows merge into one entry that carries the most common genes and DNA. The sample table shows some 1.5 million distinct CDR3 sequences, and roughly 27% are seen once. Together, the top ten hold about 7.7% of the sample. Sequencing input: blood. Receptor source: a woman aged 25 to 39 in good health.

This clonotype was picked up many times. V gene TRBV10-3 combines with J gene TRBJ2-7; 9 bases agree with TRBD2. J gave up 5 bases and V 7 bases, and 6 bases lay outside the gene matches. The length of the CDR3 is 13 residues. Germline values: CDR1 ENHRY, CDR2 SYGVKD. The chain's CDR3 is CAIKGAGGDEQYF. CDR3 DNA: TGTGCCATCAAGGGAGCGGGGGGCGACGAGCAGTACTTC.

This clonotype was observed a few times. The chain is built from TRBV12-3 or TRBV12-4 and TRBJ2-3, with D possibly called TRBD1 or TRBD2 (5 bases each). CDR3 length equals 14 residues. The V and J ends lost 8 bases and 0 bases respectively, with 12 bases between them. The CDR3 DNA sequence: TGTGCCAGCGCTCCGGGGCTTAGCACAGATACGCAGTATTTT. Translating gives CASAPGLSTDTQYF.

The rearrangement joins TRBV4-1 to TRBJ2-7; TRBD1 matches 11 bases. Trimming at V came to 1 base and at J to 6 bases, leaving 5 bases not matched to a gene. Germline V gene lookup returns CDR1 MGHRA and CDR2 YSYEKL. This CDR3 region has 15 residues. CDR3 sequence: CASSQGRTGGCEQYF. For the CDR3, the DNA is TGCGCCAGCAGCCAAGGTCGGACAGGGGGCTGCGAGCAGTACTTC.

This CDR3 reads CASSHRTGREAFF. CDR3 coding DNA: TGCGCCAGCAGCCATCGGACAGGGAGGGAAGCTTTCTTT. The chain links TRBV4-3 to TRBJ1-1, with 8 bases fitting TRBD1. There are 13 residues in the CDR3. Germline V gene sequence: CDR1 LGHNA, CDR2 YSLEER. V shed 3 bases, J shed 8 bases, and the junction held 5 bases outside the gene matches.

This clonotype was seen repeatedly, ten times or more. The chain's CDR3 is CASSLRVIGTDTQYF. CDR3 nucleotides: TGTGCCAGCAGTCTCAGGGTTATCGGTACAGATACGCAGTATTTT. The chain combines TRBV12-3 or TRBV12-4 with TRBJ2-3; tentatively, D is TRBD1 (5 bases). The CDR3 spans 15 residues. Trimming pared 5 bases from V and 3 bases from J, leaving 15 bases between.

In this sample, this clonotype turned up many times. CDR3: CASSLGVSYTF. In nucleotides, the CDR3 is TGCGCCAGCAGCTTGGGGGTTAGCTACACCTTC. The chain joins TRBV5-1 to TRBJ1-2; no clear D. The CDR3 contains 11 residues. Germline V gene lookup returns CDR1 SGHRS and CDR2 YFSETQ. V was clipped by 0 bases and J by 9 bases, with 6 bases between them.

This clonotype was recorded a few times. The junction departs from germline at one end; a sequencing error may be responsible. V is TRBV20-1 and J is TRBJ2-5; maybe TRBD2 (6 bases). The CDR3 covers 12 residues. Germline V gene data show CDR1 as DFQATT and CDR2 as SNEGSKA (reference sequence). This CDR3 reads CSAMAGQETQYF. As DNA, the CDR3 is TGCAGCGCTATGGCGGGGCAAGAGACCCAGTACTTC.

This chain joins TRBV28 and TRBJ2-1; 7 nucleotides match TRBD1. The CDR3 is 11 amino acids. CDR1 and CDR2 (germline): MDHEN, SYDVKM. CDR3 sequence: CRQGYYNEQFF. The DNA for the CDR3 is TGTCGACAGGGTTACTACAATGAGCAGTTCTTC.